This T cell receptor beta chain came from a study of cytomegalovirus exposure and HLA in healthy donors. Study background: Later, an analysis reported that the 120 or so validation repertoires had used the same platform as the approximately 670 first-cohort repertoires.

Using immunoSEQ multiplex PCR, the repertoire was profiled, and TCRdb retains in-frame clones only, with some absent. The table records fewer than 90,000 clones, roughly 80% of them present only once. CDR1 is GTSNPN, CDR2 SVGIG, per germline (reference sequence). The CDR3 has 16 amino acids. Trimming took 3 bases from V and 0 from J, leaving 15 bases between them. These donors were members of the approximately 110-subject validation cohort, a group separate from the approximately 670-subject first cohort. The receptor was isolated from a woman aged 18-29 years in good health and CMV-seropositive. The chain couples TRBV30 to TRBJ1-3; D is perhaps TRBD1 (6 bases). The sample was PBMCs. In nucleotides, the CDR3 is TGTGCCTGGAGGAACGGGGGGGGCTACTCTGGAAACACCATATATTTT. As protein: CAWRNGGGYSGNTIYF. Filled out from reference TRBV30 and TRBJ1-3, the complete variable domain reads SQTIHQWPATLVQPVGSPLSLECTVEGTSNPNLYWYRQAAGRGLQLLFYSVGIGQISSEVPQNLSASRPQDRQFILSSKKLLLSDSGFYLCAWRNGGGYSGNTIYFGEGSWLTVV.